This is a list of T cell receptor beta chains from one sample in a study of blood T cell repertoires in COVID-19. Using immunoSEQ multiplex PCR, the repertoire was profiled, and TCRdb retains in-frame clones only, with some absent. The sample lists roughly 100,000 clones, 70% to 85% occurring once. The sequencing input was peripheral blood. The receptors come from a man aged 70-80 years with acute or convalescent COVID-19. CDR3s include the opening cysteine and the closing phenylalanine or tryptophan. The order of the fields is clone size, CDR3 length, J gene, D gene, V gene, CDR3 DNA, CDR3 protein. The D gene is left open where the match is weak. A clone size is listed for some rows: how often the clone was seen (once, few, many), or a class if it is expanded.

NA 15 TRBJ2-3 TRBD1 TRBV28 TGTGCCAGCAGTAGACAGGGATTGGGCACAGATACGCAGTATTTT CASSRQGLGTDTQYF
NA 14 TRBJ1-2 NA TRBV10-3 TGTGCCATCTCGACAGGACTCGACGGCTATGGCTACACCTTC CAISTGLDGYGYTF
NA 15 TRBJ2-2 NA TRBV19 TGTGCCAGCACCCTTCAGGGCGCGAACACCGGGGAGCTGTTTTTT CASTLQGANTGELFF
NA 16 TRBJ2-7 NA TRBV23-1 TGCGCCAGCTCTTTTGGGTGTGGGGGGAAGACCTACGAGCAGTACTTC CASSFGCGGKTYEQYF
NA 17 TRBJ2-3 NA TRBV23-1 TGCGCCAGCAGTCTCAGGCTAAGCGGGCCATATTGGGATACGCAGTATTTT CASSLRLSGPYWDTQYF
NA 13 TRBJ2-3 NA TRBV5-4 TGTGCCAGCAGCTTCGAAAGGGGGGATACGCAGTATTTT CASSFERGDTQYF
NA 13 TRBJ2-1 NA TRBV5-1 TGCGCCAGCAGCCCTCAGGAGGGCTATGAGCAGTTCTTC CASSPQEGYEQFF
once 14 TRBJ2-5 TRBD1 TRBV2 TGTGCCAGCAGTGGTGGCAGGGGGCGGGAGACCCAGTACTTC CASSGGRGRETQYF
NA 13 TRBJ2-1 NA TRBV19 TGTGCCAGTAGTATCGACAGAGGCAATGAGCAGTTCTTC CASSIDRGNEQFF
NA 13 TRBJ2-1 TRBD1 TRBV7-7 TGTGCTAGCAGCGGTGACAGGGGGCTTTCGCCGTTCTTC CASSGDRGLSPFF
few 15 TRBJ1-2 NA TRBV30 TGTGCCTGGAGTAAGAGTGCAGGGCTTGTCTATGGCTACACCTTC CAWSKSAGLVYGYTF
NA 15 TRBJ2-1 NA TRBV5-1 TGCGCCAGCAGCGTTACACAAACCGAATACAATGAGCAGTTCTTC CASSVTQTEYNEQFF
few 13 TRBJ2-5 NA TRBV11-2 TGTGCCAGCACCCGCGCCCCAACAGGGACCCAGTACTTC CASTRAPTGTQYF
many 13 TRBJ2-7 NA TRBV6-5 TGTGCCAGCAGATTAAGGGAGTCCTACGAGCAGTACTTC CASRLRESYEQYF
NA 14 TRBJ2-3 NA TRBV24-1 TGTGCCACCAGAGGGGGACCGGGCACAGATACGCAGTATTTT CATRGGPGTDTQYF
NA 12 TRBJ2-1 NA TRBV5-4 TGTGCCAGCAGCTCACAGGGTCGTGAGCAGTTCTTC CASSSQGREQFF
NA 15 TRBJ2-7 TRBD1 TRBV5-1 TGCGCCAGCAGCCCGGCCGGGACAGAAACCTACGAGCAGTACTTC CASSPAGTETYEQYF
few 14 TRBJ1-2 TRBD1 TRBV18 TGTGCCAGCTCACCAGACAGGGGAACCTATGGCTACACCTTC CASSPDRGTYGYTF
NA 15 TRBJ1-1 NA TRBV18 TGTGCCAGCTCACCTGTAGGTTTGAGGGACACTGAAGCTTTCTTT CASSPVGLRDTEAFF
NA 13 TRBJ1-5 NA TRBV18 TGTGCCAGCTCACCACCGGGGCTTCAGCCCCAGCATTTT CASSPPGLQPQHF
NA 15 TRBJ2-1 NA TRBV3-1/TRBV3-2 TGTGCCAGCAGCCGACTGGGGAGCTCCTACAATGAGCAGTTCTTC CASSRLGSSYNEQFF
NA 15 TRBJ1-4 NA TRBV28 TGTGCCAGCAGTTTAACAGGATCAACTAATGAAAAACTGTTTTTT CASSLTGSTNEKLFF
NA 13 TRBJ2-2 NA TRBV5-1 TGCGCCAGCAGACATACGAACACCGGGGAGCTGTTTTTT CASRHTNTGELFF
NA 15 TRBJ2-7 TRBD2 TRBV24-1 TGTGCCACCAGTGATCCCTCTAGCGGTTTAAGAGAGCAGTACTTC CATSDPSSGLREQYF
NA 14 TRBJ1-5 TRBD1 TRBV19 TGTGCCAGTAATTTAAGGGGGCGATTGGACCCCCAGCATTTT CASNLRGRLDPQHF
NA 16 TRBJ2-1 TRBD1 TRBV27 TGTGCCAGCAGTCTGAAGGACAGGGCTACTTACAATGAGCAGTTCTTC CASSLKDRATYNEQFF
NA 16 TRBJ1-2 TRBD1 TRBV23-1 TGCGCCAGCAGTCAATATGGGGAAGGCAGGGGGCCTGGCTACACCTTC CASSQYGEGRGPGYTF
NA 15 TRBJ2-2 TRBD1 TRBV5-1 TGCGCCAGCAGCTTGGGGGACAGGAACACCGGGGAGCTGTTTTTT CASSLGDRNTGELFF
NA 16 TRBJ2-3 TRBD2 TRBV27 TGTGCCAGCAGTTTCTCTACTAGCGGGGGGGGCACCAGGAGGTATTTT CASSFSTSGGGTRRYF
NA 17 TRBJ2-1 TRBD2 TRBV7-6 TGTGCCAGCAGCTTAAGAACTAGCGGGAGCTCCTACAATGAGCAGTTCTTC CASSLRTSGSSYNEQFF
NA 13 TRBJ2-5 NA TRBV5-1 TGCGCCAGCAGCTTTCAGTACCAAGAGACCCAGTACTTC CASSFQYQETQYF
NA 15 TRBJ2-7 NA TRBV2 TGTGCCAGCAGTGTCCGGGGGAGGATCTCCTACGAGCAGTACTTC CASSVRGRISYEQYF